The clone carrying this TCR beta chain is a singleton in its sample. Its antigen is not identified. This sample was included in a study of cytomegalovirus exposure and HLA in healthy donors. This CDR3 region has 15 residues. With V trimmed by 2 bases and J by 4 bases, 3 bases remained unmatched. Germline CDR1 MNHEY, CDR2 SVGAGI. The primer mix had 60 Vbeta and 13 Jbeta primers. The repertoire was sequenced with immunoSEQ multiplex PCR; TCRdb's copy has only in-frame clones and lacks some. Of about 150,000 clones listed, around 77% are singletons. Likely unrecorded immune exposures existed in these nominally healthy donors. Whole-study findings and limits: A previous analysis found most TCR beta V segments productive roughly 90% or roughly 30% of the time.

The chain is built from TRBV6-5 and TRBJ2-7, with 12 bases fitting TRBD1. The receptor's source is a woman in her 30s in good health and CMV-seronegative. The sequencing sample was made of PBMCs. CDR3 loop: CASSYGTGGPYEQYF. The DNA for the CDR3 is TGTGCCAGCAGTTACGGGACAGGGGGCCCATACGAGCAGTACTTC.